Each of the 24 T cell receptor beta chains below was sequenced from the same sample in a study of T cells after yellow fever vaccination. From the 5' RACE reads, TCRdb called clonotypes with MiXCR, one entry per CDR3 protein. The sample gives 350,000 to 450,000 distinct CDR3 sequences, approximately 5.7% of which show up once; about 15% is in the top ten. The specimen was PBMCs, collected 5 days after the yellow fever booster vaccination. These receptors were obtained from a man younger than 40 who received the YFV17D yellow fever vaccine.

This clonotype was observed a few times. The rearrangement links TRBV30 to TRBJ1-5; D might be TRBD1 (5 bases). Trimming stripped 1 base from V and 4 bases from J, with 8 bases between. Germline loops: CDR1 GTSNPN, CDR2 SVGIG (reference sequence). The CDR3 loop spans 13 amino acids. The CDR3 DNA reads TGTGCCTGGAGTGGCAGGGATAATCAGCCCCAGCATTTT. Translating gives CAWSGRDNQPQHF.

This clonotype has a count of ten or more. The chain links TRBV18 to TRBJ1-1; no clear D. Deletions cut 3 bases from V and 1 base from J, with 6 bases between. The CDR3 has 13 residues. Germline CDR1 and CDR2: KGHSH and LQKENI. CDR3 residues: CASSPSGNTEAFF. The CDR3 DNA follows: TGTGCCAGCTCACCTTCGGGGAACACTGAAGCTTTCTTT. Together with reference TRBV18 and TRBJ1-1, the CDR3 gives the full variable domain: NAGVMQNPRHLVRRRGQEARLRCSPMKGHSHVYWYRQLPEEGLKFMVYLQKENIIDESGMPKERFSAEFPKEGPSILRIQQVVRGDSAAYFCASSPSGNTEAFFGQGTRLTVV.

The sample holds many counts of this clonotype. The rearrangement uses TRBV9 and TRBJ2-7; TRBD2 might be the D (6 bases). The V gene lost 1 base and the J gene lost 7 bases, with 18 bases spanning the gap. Germline values: CDR1 SGDLS, CDR2 YYNGEE. The CDR3 totals 15 residues. In DNA, the CDR3 is TGTGCCAGCAGCGTAACTCCGGGAGACCGCTCGGAGCAGTACTTC. The encoded protein is CASSVTPGDRSEQYF. Based on the CDR3 plus reference TRBV9 and TRBJ2-7, the full variable domain is DSGVTQTPKHLITATGQRVTLRCSPRSGDLSVYWYQQSLDQGLQFLIQYYNGEERAKGNILERFSAQQFPDLHSELNLSSLELGDSALYFCASSVTPGDRSEQYFGPGTRLTVT.

V is TRBV20-1 and J is TRBJ1-2; D might be TRBD1 (5 bases). Germline CDR1 is DFQATT and CDR2 is SNEGSKA (reference sequence). The CDR3 contains 12 residues. The V gene lost 1 base and the J gene lost 8 bases, with 11 bases spanning the gap. The CDR3 loop reads CSARVLTEGYTF. Written as DNA, the CDR3 is TGCAGTGCTAGAGTGTTGACAGAGGGCTACACCTTC.

This clonotype was detected only a few times. V gene TRBV20-1 combines with J gene TRBJ2-7; TRBD2 agrees at 10 bases. V lost 0 bases, J lost 4 bases, and 6 bases stayed unmatched. Per germline, CDR1 DFQATT and CDR2 SNEGSKA (reference sequence). The CDR3 is 15 amino acids. The CDR3 is CSARDQREGRYEQYF. CDR3 DNA sequence: TGCAGTGCTAGAGATCAGCGGGAGGGGCGGTACGAGCAGTACTTC.

This clonotype has ten or more counts. The chain employs TRBV30 and TRBJ1-2; 8 bases map to TRBD1. Unmatched junction bases numbered 6, after V lost 2 bases and J lost 4 bases. The CDR3 consists of 14 residues. Germline V gives CDR1 GTSNPN, CDR2 SVGIG (reference sequence). The CDR3 loop is CAWSTGTGSYGYTF. In DNA form, the CDR3 reads TGTGCCTGGAGTACCGGGACAGGAAGCTATGGCTACACCTTC.

V and J are TRBV10-3 and TRBJ2-7, with TRBD2 identical over 7 bases. This CDR3 comprises 16 residues. Germline CDR1 ENHRY, CDR2 SYGVKD. The V and J ends lost 3 bases and 2 bases, in that order; junction bases with no gene match: 10. CDR3 residues: CAISDTGTTRTYEQYF. The DNA for the CDR3 is TGTGCCATCAGTGACACCGGGACTACGAGAACCTACGAGCAGTACTTC.

This clonotype came up a few times. The V and J genes are TRBV20-1 and TRBJ2-1, with D perhaps being TRBD1 or TRBD2 (6 bases each). The CDR3 is 15 residues long. From germline, CDR1 is DFQATT and CDR2 SNEGSKA (reference sequence). Trimming stripped 4 bases from V and 5 bases from J, with 18 bases between. CDR3 sequence: CSATKGGDINNEQFF. For the CDR3, the DNA is TGCAGTGCTACCAAGGGCGGGGACATAAACAATGAGCAGTTCTTC.

The chain combines TRBV24-1 with TRBJ2-1, with TRBD2 identical over 10 bases. Germline CDR1 reads KGHDR; CDR2 reads SFDVKD. V gave up 3 bases and J gave up 4 bases; unmatched junction bases: 5. The CDR3 length is 16 residues. Written as DNA, the CDR3 is TGTGCCACCAGTGATAGACTAGCGGGTGAATACAATGAGCAGTTCTTC. Protein sequence: CATSDRLAGEYNEQFF.

This clonotype was counted ten times or more. This sequence joins TRBV2 and TRBJ1-2; D is ambiguous. V lost 7 bases and J 8 bases, leaving 11 bases between the germline ends. Germline CDR1 and CDR2: SNHLY and FYNNEI. The CDR3 length is 11 residues. CDR3 sequence: CASTVSAGYTF. DNA of the CDR3: TGTGCCAGCACTGTTAGTGCCGGCTACACCTTC.

The genes are TRBV7-2 and TRBJ2-1; D call uncertain. V was shortened by 6 bases and J by 5 bases, with 17 bases between the two germline ends. The germline gives CDR1 SGHTA, CDR2 FQGNSA. The CDR3 is 15 residues long. The CDR3 sequence is CASSVSRHRNNEQFF. As DNA, the CDR3 is TGTGCCAGCAGTGTGTCTCGGCACAGAAACAATGAGCAGTTCTTC.

The gene calls are TRBV4-3 and TRBJ2-7; D remains unclear. The germline V and J ends were trimmed by 0 bases and 3 bases, with 6 bases remaining between them. The CDR3 loop spans 13 amino acids. Per the germline V gene, CDR1 is LGHNA and CDR2 is YSLEER. Here the CDR3 DNA reads TGCGCCAGCAGCCAAGAGAGAGGCTACGAGCAGTACTTC. The encoded protein is CASSQERGYEQYF.

The rearrangement uses TRBV9 and TRBJ2-7; a possible D gene is TRBD2 (6 bases). V was cut by 5 bases and J by 6 bases, with 21 bases left in between. CDR1 SGDLS and CDR2 YYNGEE come from the germline V gene. The CDR3 consists of 15 residues. In DNA, the CDR3 is TGTGCCAGCAGTGACTCCGGGGGTACCCGGGGCGAGCAGTACTTC. Protein product: CASSDSGGTRGEQYF.

In this sample, this clonotype turned up a few times. This chain connects TRBV20-1 to TRBJ2-7; TRBD2 matches at 13 bases. The V gene end was trimmed by 6 bases and the J gene end by 5 bases; junction bases not matched to a gene: 10. The CDR3 spans 15 residues. The germline gives CDR1 DFQATT, CDR2 SNEGSKA (reference sequence). The CDR3 nucleotides read TGCAGTGCCAAACTAGCGGGAGGGGCTGGCCACGAGCAGTACTTC. This codes for CSAKLAGGAGHEQYF.

The sample holds many counts of this clonotype. V gene TRBV29-1 combines with J gene TRBJ2-3; D may match TRBD1 or TRBD2 (6 bases each). Germline CDR1 is SQVTM and CDR2 is ANQGSEA. Deletions cut 4 bases from V and 4 bases from J, with 12 bases between. The CDR3 spans 13 residues. The CDR3: CSVGNREADTQYF. The CDR3 region has the DNA TGCAGCGTTGGGAACAGGGAGGCAGATACGCAGTATTTT.

This clonotype was observed at least ten times. The CDR3 sequence is CASSFRGSTDTQYF. For the CDR3, the DNA is TGCGCCAGCAGCTTCAGGGGGAGCACAGATACGCAGTATTTT. V usage is TRBV5-1 and J usage is TRBJ2-3, with 7 positions matching TRBD1. V dropped 2 bases and J dropped 0; count of bases not matched to a gene: 0. The V gene's germline CDR1 is SGHRS and CDR2 YFSETQ. This CDR3 spans 14 amino acids.

Ten or more counts support this clonotype. The chain carries TRBV12-3 or TRBV12-4 and TRBJ1-2; 7 bases are shared with TRBD1. This CDR3 comprises 13 residues. After removal of 6 bases from V and 3 bases from J, the junction contained 4 bases not matched to a gene. In DNA form, the CDR3 reads TGTGCCAGCAGCAAAGGGACAGACTATGGCTACACCTTC. Translated: CASSKGTDYGYTF.

This clonotype was observed at least ten times. V is TRBV10-3 and J is TRBJ2-3; 11 bases match TRBD1. The germline V gene has CDR1 ENHRY and CDR2 SYGVKD. The trim removed 9 bases at V and 5 bases at J, leaving 13 bases unmatched. The length of the CDR3 is 16 residues. Written as DNA, the CDR3 is TGTGCCATAGCTAGAGGGACAGGGGGAAGGAAAGATACGCAGTATTTT. Its protein is CAIARGTGGRKDTQYF.

This clonotype has just a few counts. This chain uses TRBV30 with TRBJ2-7, with D possibly TRBD2 on 5 matching bases. Trimming cost V 0 bases and J 3 bases, with 9 bases left between them. This CDR3 has 13 amino acids. The germline CDR1 and CDR2 sequences are GTSNPN and SVGIG (reference sequence). CDR3 DNA sequence: TGTGCCTGGAGTGTACTTCGGGGCTACGAGCAGTACTTC. This sequence encodes CAWSVLRGYEQYF.

In this sample, this clonotype turned up a few times. V usage is TRBV7-2 and J usage is TRBJ2-3; 9 bases fit TRBD2. This CDR3 region has 15 residues. Germline lookup yields CDR1 SGHTA and CDR2 FQGNSA. Trimming at V came to 5 bases and at J to 3 bases, leaving 6 bases not matched to a gene. CDR3 in amino acids: CASSGREGGTDTQYF. CDR3 DNA sequence: TGTGCCAGCAGCGGGCGGGAGGGGGGTACAGATACGCAGTATTTT.

The V gene is TRBV5-6, the J gene TRBJ1-1; no clear D gene. V was shortened by 0 bases and J by 3 bases, with 12 bases between the two germline ends. The V gene's germline CDR1 is SGHDT and CDR2 YYEEEE. This CDR3 has 15 amino acids. As DNA, the CDR3 is TGTGCCAGCAGCTTGGTCGGAGGGCATGACACTGAAGCTTTCTTT. This gives the protein CASSLVGGHDTEAFF.

In its sample, this clonotype was seen many times. This chain joins TRBV4-3 and TRBJ2-2; 8 bases match TRBD2. Germline CDR1 is LGHNA and CDR2 is YSLEER. The J segment lost 7 bases and the V segment lost 1 base, leaving 5 bases of the junction unmatched. The CDR3 spans 15 residues. The CDR3 is CASSQAAGVGGELFF. In nucleotides, the CDR3 is TGCGCCAGCAGCCAAGCAGCGGGAGTTGGCGGGGAGCTGTTTTTT.

At least ten counts were recorded for this clonotype. V usage is TRBV18 and J usage is TRBJ2-2; TRBD1 aligns across 9 bases. The CDR3 is made up of 15 amino acids. Trimming removed 3 bases from V and 1 base from J; junction bases left unmatched: 0. Per the germline V gene, CDR1 is KGHSH and CDR2 is LQKENI. DNA of the CDR3: TGTGCCAGCTCACCGGACAGGGGGAACACCGGGGAGCTGTTTTTT. It translates to CASSPDRGNTGELFF.

Note on this clonotype: At one boundary the junction diverges from the germline segment, which might be a read error. The chain carries TRBV20-1 and TRBJ1-2; D is perhaps TRBD1 (5 bases). This CDR3 is 16 amino acids long. Germline CDR1 is DFQATT and CDR2 is SNEGSKA (reference sequence). The CDR3 loop is CCARVVNGGVSYGYTF. Here the CDR3 DNA reads TGCTGTGCTAGAGTTGTAAATGGAGGGGTTAGCTATGGCTACACCTTC.